Sequencing of this TCR beta chain was carried out in a study of blood T cell repertoires in COVID-19. Study details: The study drew acute and convalescent COVID-19 samples from the United States, Italy and Spain.

The data were produced by immunoSEQ multiplex PCR, yet TCRdb's version contains in-frame clones alone and is incomplete. The sample has around 320,000 clones, about 90% seen once; the top ten hold 11%. The sample was peripheral blood. This clonotype was obtained from a woman aged 30 to 39 with COVID-19, enrolled during active disease.

The CDR3 DNA is TGTGCCAGCAGCTTACCCGCGGACAGGGCTACTAATAATTCACCCCTCCACTTT. Translating gives CASSLPADRATNNSPLHF. The chain joins TRBV7-2 to TRBJ1-6, with TRBD1 identical over 8 bases. From germline, CDR1 is SGHTA and CDR2 FQGNSA. The CDR3 length is 18 residues. V shed 2 bases and J 5 bases; nucleotides not matched to a gene: 11.